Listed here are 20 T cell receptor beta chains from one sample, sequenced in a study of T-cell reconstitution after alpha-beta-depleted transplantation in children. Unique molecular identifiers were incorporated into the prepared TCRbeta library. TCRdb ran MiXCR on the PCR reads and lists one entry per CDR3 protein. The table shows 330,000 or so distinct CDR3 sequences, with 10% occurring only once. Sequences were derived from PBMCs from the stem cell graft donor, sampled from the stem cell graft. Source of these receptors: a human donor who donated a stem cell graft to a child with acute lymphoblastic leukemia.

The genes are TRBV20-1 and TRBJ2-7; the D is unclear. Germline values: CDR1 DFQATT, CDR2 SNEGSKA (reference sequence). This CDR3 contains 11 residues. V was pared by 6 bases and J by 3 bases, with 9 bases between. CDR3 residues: CSANPDYEQYF. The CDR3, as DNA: TGCAGTGCGAACCCAGACTACGAGCAGTACTTC.

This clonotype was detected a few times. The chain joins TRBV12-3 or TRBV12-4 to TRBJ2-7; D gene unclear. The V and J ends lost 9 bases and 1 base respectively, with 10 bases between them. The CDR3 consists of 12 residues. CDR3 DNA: TGTGCCAGTGCGAGGCGTTCCTACGAGCAGTACTTC. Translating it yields CASARRSYEQYF.

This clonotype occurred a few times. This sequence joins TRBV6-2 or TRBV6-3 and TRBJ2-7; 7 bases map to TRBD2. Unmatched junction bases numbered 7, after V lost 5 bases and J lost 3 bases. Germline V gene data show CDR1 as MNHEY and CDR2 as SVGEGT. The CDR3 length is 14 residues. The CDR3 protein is CASSTSGALYEQYF. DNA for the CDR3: TGTGCCAGCAGTACAAGCGGGGCGCTCTACGAGCAGTACTTC.

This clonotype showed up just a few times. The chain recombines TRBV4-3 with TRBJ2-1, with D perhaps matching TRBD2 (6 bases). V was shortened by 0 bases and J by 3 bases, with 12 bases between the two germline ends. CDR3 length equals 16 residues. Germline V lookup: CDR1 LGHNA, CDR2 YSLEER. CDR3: CASSQESSGFYNEQFF. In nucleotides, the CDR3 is TGCGCCAGCAGCCAAGAATCGAGCGGGTTCTACAATGAGCAGTTCTTC.

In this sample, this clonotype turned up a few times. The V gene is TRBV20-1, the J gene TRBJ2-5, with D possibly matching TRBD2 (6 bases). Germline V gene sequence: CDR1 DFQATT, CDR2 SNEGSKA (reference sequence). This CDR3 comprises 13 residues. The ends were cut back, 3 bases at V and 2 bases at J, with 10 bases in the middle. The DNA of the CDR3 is TGCAGTGCTAGGGTGGGGGGTCAAGAGACCCAGTACTTC. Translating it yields CSARVGGQETQYF.

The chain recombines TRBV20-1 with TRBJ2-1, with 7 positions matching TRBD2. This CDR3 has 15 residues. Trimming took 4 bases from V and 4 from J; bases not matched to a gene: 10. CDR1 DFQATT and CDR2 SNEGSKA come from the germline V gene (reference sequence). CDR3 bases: TGCAGTGCTAAGGGGTCGGGACTATCATACAATGAGCAGTTCTTC. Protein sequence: CSAKGSGLSYNEQFF.

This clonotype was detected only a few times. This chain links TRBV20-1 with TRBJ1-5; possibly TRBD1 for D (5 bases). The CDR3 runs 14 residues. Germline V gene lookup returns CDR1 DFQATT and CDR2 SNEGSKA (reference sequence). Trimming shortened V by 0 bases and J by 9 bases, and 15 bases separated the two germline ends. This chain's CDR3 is CSAREGTGYGPQHF. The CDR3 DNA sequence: TGCAGTGCTAGAGAGGGGACGGGTTATGGGCCCCAGCATTTT.

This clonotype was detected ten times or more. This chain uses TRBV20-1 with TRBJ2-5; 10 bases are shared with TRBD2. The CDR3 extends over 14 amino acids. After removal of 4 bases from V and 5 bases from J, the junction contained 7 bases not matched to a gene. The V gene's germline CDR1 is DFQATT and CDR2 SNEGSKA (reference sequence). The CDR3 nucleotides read TGCAGTGCTAAGGTGTTGACTAGCGGGGAGACCCAGTACTTC. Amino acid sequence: CSAKVLTSGETQYF.

The CDR3 is CASRRGTDSNQPQHF. CDR3 nucleotide sequence: TGTGCCAGCAGACGAGGGACGGATAGCAATCAGCCCCAGCATTTT. The chain links TRBV9 to TRBJ1-5, with D possibly TRBD1 on 5 matching bases. V lost 5 bases and J 0 bases, leaving 12 bases between the germline ends. Germline V gives CDR1 SGDLS, CDR2 YYNGEE. The CDR3 is 15 amino acids.

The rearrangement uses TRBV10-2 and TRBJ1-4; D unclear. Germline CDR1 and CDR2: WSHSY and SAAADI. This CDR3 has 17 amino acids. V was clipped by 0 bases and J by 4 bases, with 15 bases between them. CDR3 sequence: CASSESMAADDNEKLFF. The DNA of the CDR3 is TGCGCCAGCAGTGAGTCGATGGCAGCGGATGATAATGAAAAACTGTTTTTT.

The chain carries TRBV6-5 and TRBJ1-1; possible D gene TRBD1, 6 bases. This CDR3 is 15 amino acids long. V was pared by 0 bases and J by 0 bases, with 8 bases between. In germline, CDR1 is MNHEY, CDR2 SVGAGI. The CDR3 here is CASSYSGDMNTEAFF. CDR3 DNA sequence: TGTGCCAGCAGTTACTCGGGGGACATGAACACTGAAGCTTTCTTT.

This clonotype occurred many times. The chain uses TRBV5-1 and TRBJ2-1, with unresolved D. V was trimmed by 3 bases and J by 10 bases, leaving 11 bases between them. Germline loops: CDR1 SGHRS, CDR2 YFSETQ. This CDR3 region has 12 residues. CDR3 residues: CASSSPGPEQFF. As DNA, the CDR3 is TGCGCCAGCAGCTCGCCAGGCCCGGAGCAGTTCTTC.

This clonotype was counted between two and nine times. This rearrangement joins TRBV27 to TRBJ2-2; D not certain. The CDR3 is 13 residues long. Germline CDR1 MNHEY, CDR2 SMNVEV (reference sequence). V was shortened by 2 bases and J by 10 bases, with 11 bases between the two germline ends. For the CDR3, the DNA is TGTGCCAGCAGTTTAATTCTAGATGAGGAGCTGTTTTTT. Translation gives CASSLILDEELFF.

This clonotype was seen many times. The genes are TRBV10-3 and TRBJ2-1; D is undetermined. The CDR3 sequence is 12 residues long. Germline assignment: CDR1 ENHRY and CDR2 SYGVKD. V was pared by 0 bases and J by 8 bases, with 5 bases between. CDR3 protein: CAISESEDEQFF. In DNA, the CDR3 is TGTGCCATCAGTGAGTCTGAGGATGAGCAGTTCTTC.

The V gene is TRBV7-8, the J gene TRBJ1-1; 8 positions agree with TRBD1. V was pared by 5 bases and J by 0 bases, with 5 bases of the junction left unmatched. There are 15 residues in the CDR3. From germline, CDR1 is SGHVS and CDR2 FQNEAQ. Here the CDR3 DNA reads TGTGCCAGCAGCGTGCACAGGGGGATGAACACTGAAGCTTTCTTT. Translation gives CASSVHRGMNTEAFF.

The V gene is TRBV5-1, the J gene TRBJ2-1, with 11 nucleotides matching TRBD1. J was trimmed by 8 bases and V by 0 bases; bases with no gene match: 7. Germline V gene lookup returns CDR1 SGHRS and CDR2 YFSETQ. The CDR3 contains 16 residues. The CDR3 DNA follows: TGCGCCAGCAGCTTGGCCAGTGGACAGGGGGCGTATGAGCAGTTCTTC. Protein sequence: CASSLASGQGAYEQFF.

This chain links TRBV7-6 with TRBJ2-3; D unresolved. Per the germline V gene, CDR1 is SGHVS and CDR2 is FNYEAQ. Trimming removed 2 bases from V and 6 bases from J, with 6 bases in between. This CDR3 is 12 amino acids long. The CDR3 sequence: CASSLYFDTQYF. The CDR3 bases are TGTGCCAGCAGCTTATACTTCGATACGCAGTATTTT.

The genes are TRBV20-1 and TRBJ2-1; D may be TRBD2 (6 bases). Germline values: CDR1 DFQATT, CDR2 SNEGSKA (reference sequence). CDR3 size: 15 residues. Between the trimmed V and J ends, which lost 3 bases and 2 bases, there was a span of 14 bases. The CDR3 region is CSARSSGTTYNEQFF. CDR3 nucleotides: TGCAGTGCTAGGAGTAGCGGAACAACCTACAATGAGCAGTTCTTC.

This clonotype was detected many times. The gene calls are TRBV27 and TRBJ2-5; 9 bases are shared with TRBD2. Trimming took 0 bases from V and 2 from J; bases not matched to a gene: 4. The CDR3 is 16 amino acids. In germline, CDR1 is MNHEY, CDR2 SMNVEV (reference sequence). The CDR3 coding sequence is TGTGCCAGCAGTTTATCTTGGACTAGCGCTCAAGAGACCCAGTACTTC. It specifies CASSLSWTSAQETQYF.

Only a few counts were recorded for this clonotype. The CDR3 is CASSRGLAGETSYEQYF. CDR3 DNA: TGCGCCAGCAGCCGGGGACTAGCGGGAGAAACGTCCTACGAGCAGTACTTC. V gene TRBV4-1 combines with J gene TRBJ2-7, with 14 positions matching TRBD2. CDR3 size: 17 residues. V lost 4 bases to trimming and J lost 1 base; unmatched junction nucleotides: 6. The germline gives CDR1 MGHRA, CDR2 YSYEKL.